Each of the 30 T cell receptor beta chains below was sequenced from the same sample in a study of PD-1 blockade in classical Hodgkin lymphoma. The time point: cycle 4 day 1 (C4D1), after more than 5 weeks of nivolumab. The patients all showed relapse after autologous stem cell transplantation, while their brentuximab vedotin exposure varied. Researchers report purifying CD4+ T cells from thawed PBMCs by magnetic negative selection. Data came from immunoSEQ multiplex PCR; TCRdb stores just in-frame clones and leaves some out. Of some 9,500 clones in the sample, approximately 72% were seen once. Sample: CD4+ T cells from blood, taken before the fourth cycle of nivolumab. The source of these receptors is a human donor with classical Hodgkin lymphoma.

This sequence joins TRBV2 and TRBJ1-3, with D perhaps TRBD1 (6 bases). V was shortened by 2 bases and J by 4 bases, with 15 bases between the two germline ends. Germline assignment: CDR1 SNHLY and CDR2 FYNNEI. CDR3 length: 16 amino acids. As DNA, the CDR3 is TGTGCCAGCAGTGAACAGGGGCAGGGTTACGGAAACACCATATATTTT. Encoded protein: CASSEQGQGYGNTIYF.

This rearrangement joins TRBV28 to TRBJ1-3; D perhaps matches TRBD1 (5 bases). The germline CDR1 and CDR2 sequences are MDHEN and SYDVKM. The V gene lost 7 bases and the J gene lost 2 bases, with 18 bases spanning the gap. The CDR3 length is 16 residues. Here the CDR3 DNA reads TGTGCCAGCATTACCGGCGGGGGGGTCCCTGGAAACACCATATATTTT. Translated, it gives CASITGGGVPGNTIYF.

This clone has just one count. V and J are TRBV10-3 and TRBJ1-2; 9 bases match TRBD1. With 2 bases clipped from V and 7 bases from J, the junction kept 2 bases outside the gene matches. CDR1 is ENHRY, CDR2 SYGVKD, per germline. The CDR3 is made up of 13 amino acids. CDR3 residues: CAISEGQGSGYTF. The CDR3 DNA reads as TGTGCCATCAGTGAGGGACAGGGGTCTGGCTACACCTTC.

This clone was seen only a few times. The chain combines TRBV5-8 with TRBJ1-5; D is ambiguous. CDR1 is SGHTS and CDR2 is YDEGEE in the germline V gene. There are 11 residues in the CDR3. V dropped 2 bases and J dropped 3 bases, with 0 bases sitting between them. Here the CDR3 DNA reads TGTGCCAGCAGCTTCAATCAGCCCCAGCATTTT. It translates to CASSFNQPQHF.

By sample fraction, this clone is medium-sized. CDR3 residues: CASSQMDQPQHF. The CDR3 DNA reads TGTGCCAGTAGCCAGATGGATCAGCCCCAGCATTTT. V and J are TRBV19 and TRBJ1-5; the D is unclear. Deletions cut 6 bases from V and 5 bases from J, with 8 bases between. Germline values: CDR1 LNHDA, CDR2 SQIVND (reference sequence). The CDR3 extends over 12 amino acids.

The J gene is TRBJ2-6, the V gene TRBV10-1; possible D gene TRBD1, 5 bases. The CDR3 sequence is 15 residues long. CDR1 and CDR2 from the germline V gene are WNHNN and SYGVQD (reference sequence). Trimming removed 6 bases from V and 2 bases from J, with 11 bases in between. Here the CDR3 reads CASSRAGTGANVLTF. The DNA of the CDR3 is TGCGCCAGCAGCAGAGCAGGGACTGGGGCCAACGTCCTGACTTTC.

The chain recombines TRBV5-1 with TRBJ2-3, with D hard to call. Germline lookup yields CDR1 SGHRS and CDR2 YFSETQ. The V gene lost 2 bases and the J gene lost 0 bases, with 7 bases spanning the gap. The CDR3 has 14 residues. The CDR3: CASSFGVSTDTQYF. In DNA, the CDR3 is TGCGCCAGCAGCTTTGGTGTCAGCACAGATACGCAGTATTTT.

The CDR3 coding sequence is TGTGCCAGCAGCCCCGGACGGGCGAATTCACCCCTCCACTTT. It yields the protein CASSPGRANSPLHF. This sequence joins TRBV6-5 and TRBJ1-6; D remains ambiguous. V was clipped by 6 bases and J by 7 bases, with 13 bases between them. The CDR3 runs 14 residues. CDR1 is MNHEY and CDR2 is SVGAGI in the germline V gene.

This chain links TRBV19 with TRBJ2-3; no reliable D call. V was cut by 5 bases and J by 2 bases, with 5 bases left in between. The CDR3 spans 12 residues. CDR1 LNHDA and CDR2 SQIVND come from the germline V gene (reference sequence). CDR3 region: CASSLFTDTQYF. CDR3 DNA sequence: TGTGCCAGTAGTCTTTTCACAGATACGCAGTATTTT.

The rearrangement uses TRBV4-3 and TRBJ2-1; possibly TRBD2 for D (5 bases). V was trimmed by 2 bases and J by 11 bases, leaving 13 bases between them. CDR1 is LGHNA, CDR2 YSLEER, per germline. The CDR3 sequence is 13 residues long. CDR3 sequence: CASSQRDGEKQFF. In DNA form, the CDR3 reads TGCGCCAGCAGCCAACGGGATGGTGAGAAGCAGTTCTTC.

The J gene is TRBJ2-6, the V gene TRBV7-9, with D possibly TRBD2 on 5 matching bases. Per the germline V gene, CDR1 is SEHNR and CDR2 is FQNEAQ (reference sequence). This CDR3 is built from 16 residues. Trimming took off 8 bases at V and 0 bases at J, with 14 bases between the two ends. CDR3 region: CASGRGGLSGANVLTF. The CDR3, as DNA: TGTGCCAGCGGCCGGGGTGGGCTCTCTGGGGCCAACGTCCTGACTTTC.

This clone was detected once. This rearrangement joins TRBV7-6 to TRBJ2-2; D is possibly TRBD1 (5 bases). V shed 1 base and J shed 4 bases, with 10 bases lying between them. The CDR3 covers 15 residues. CDR1 is SGHVS and CDR2 is FNYEAQ in the germline V gene. The CDR3 DNA reads TGTGCCAGCAGCTTAGGGCAGGGAATCACCGGGGAGCTGTTTTTT. It encodes CASSLGQGITGELFF.

This chain joins TRBV21-1 and TRBJ1-1; the table calls TRBD1, which could not be checked here. TRBV21-1 is assigned pseudogene status. The CDR3 spans 16 residues. CDR3 nucleotides: TGTGCCAGCAGCAGGGGGAGTGGGACAGGGGACATTGAAGCTTTCTTT. It specifies CASSRGSGTGDIEAFF.

In DNA, the CDR3 is TGTGCCAGCAGAAGACAGGGCTGGGAGACCCAGTACTTC. Translation: CASRRQGWETQYF. The V and J genes are TRBV2 and TRBJ2-5, with 7 bases lining up with TRBD1. The trim removed 6 bases at V and 5 bases at J, leaving 6 bases unmatched. Germline V gene lookup returns CDR1 SNHLY and CDR2 FYNNEI. The CDR3 has 13 amino acids.

This clone was seen once. The chain carries TRBV6-6 and TRBJ1-5; D is undetermined. CDR1 is MNHNY and CDR2 is SVGAGI in the germline V gene (reference sequence). This CDR3 spans 13 amino acids. Trimming stripped 5 bases from V and 7 bases from J, with 12 bases between. The CDR3 sequence: CASSNVPGQPQHF. As DNA, the CDR3 is TGTGCCAGCAGTAATGTGCCGGGACAGCCCCAGCATTTT.

This sequence joins TRBV7-2 and TRBJ1-4; perhaps TRBD1 as D (6 bases). This CDR3 region has 15 residues. Between the trimmed V and J ends, which lost 5 bases and 8 bases, there was a span of 18 bases. CDR1 is SGHTA and CDR2 is FQGNSA in the germline V gene. CDR3 coding DNA: TGTGCCAGCAGCGATACAGGGCGAAGCGGGGAAAAACTGTTTTTT. Translated: CASSDTGRSGEKLFF. The full variable domain, with the rest looked up from reference TRBV7-2 and TRBJ1-4, is GAGVSQSPSNKVTEKGKDVELRCDPISGHTALYWYRQSLGQGLEFLIYFQGNSAPDKSGLPSDRFSAERTGGSVSTLTIQRTQQEDSAVYLCASSDTGRSGEKLFFGSGTQLSVL.

The V call is TRBV5-1, the J call TRBJ1-3; D unclear. Germline V gives CDR1 SGHRS, CDR2 YFSETQ. The CDR3 length is 13 residues. With 0 bases removed from V and 1 base from J, the gap between germline ends came to 2 bases. The chain's CDR3 is CASSLVSGNTIYF. In nucleotides, the CDR3 is TGCGCCAGCAGCTTGGTTTCTGGAAACACCATATATTTT.

The V gene is TRBV4-3, the J gene TRBJ2-6, with 7 bases aligning to TRBD1. The ends lost 4 bases at V and 0 bases at J; junction bases unmatched: 6. The length of the CDR3 is 17 residues. Per the germline V gene, CDR1 is LGHNA and CDR2 is YSLEER. This CDR3 is CASSLGQATSGANVLTF. The CDR3 region has the DNA TGCGCCAGCAGCCTCGGACAGGCGACCTCTGGGGCCAACGTCCTGACTTTC.

The V gene is TRBV28, the J gene TRBJ2-3, with 12 bases fitting TRBD2. The V and J ends lost 6 bases and 5 bases, in that order; junction bases with no gene match: 9. Germline loops: CDR1 MDHEN, CDR2 SYDVKM. There are 16 residues in the CDR3. The CDR3 DNA follows: TGTGCCAGCAGACTGTGGCTAGCGGGGGGGCGAGATACGCAGTATTTT. This translates into CASRLWLAGGRDTQYF.

V usage is TRBV4-1 and J usage is TRBJ2-7, with D possibly being TRBD1 or TRBD2 (7 bases each). Germline loops: CDR1 MGHRA, CDR2 YSYEKL. The CDR3 has 14 amino acids. V lost 0 bases, J lost 9 bases, and 15 bases lay in between. The CDR3 bases are TGCGCCAGCAGCCAAGACAGGGGGGGGTTTAGGCAGTACGTC. Its translation: CASSQDRGGFRQYV.

This clone showed up just a few times. CDR3: CASSSGTGGVETQYF. The CDR3 nucleotides are TGTGCCAGCAGTTCCGGGACAGGAGGGGTGGAGACCCAGTACTTC. V gene TRBV27 combines with J gene TRBJ2-5; 8 bases are a match to TRBD1. This CDR3 region has 15 residues. The J segment lost 5 bases and the V segment lost 4 bases, leaving 9 bases of the junction unmatched. Germline-derived CDR1 and CDR2 are MNHEY and SMNVEV (reference sequence).

The chain recombines TRBV4-3 with TRBJ1-2; tentative D call: TRBD1 (6 bases). The CDR3 is 19 amino acids. Germline V CDR1 and CDR2: LGHNA, YSLEER. The V gene lost 4 bases and the J gene lost 6 bases, with 30 bases spanning the gap. CDR3: CASSRGGGGGGPSVNGYTF. CDR3 in DNA: TGCGCCAGCAGCCGAGGGGGTGGTGGAGGGGGTCCCTCCGTGAATGGCTACACCTTC.

This chain connects TRBV10-3 to TRBJ2-1; TRBD1 aligns across 8 bases. After removal of 4 bases from V and 8 bases from J, the junction contained 16 bases not matched to a gene. Per the germline V gene, CDR1 is ENHRY and CDR2 is SYGVKD. The CDR3 is 17 amino acids. The chain's CDR3 is CAISARETGVTGDEQFF. The CDR3 DNA is TGTGCCATCAGTGCACGCGAGACAGGGGTAACTGGGGATGAGCAGTTCTTC.

By sample share, this clone is medium-sized. The chain combines TRBV7-9 with TRBJ1-2; D uncertain. The V end was cut by 3 bases, the J end by 0 bases, with 5 bases between. This CDR3 spans 13 amino acids. Germline V gives CDR1 SEHNR, CDR2 FQNEAQ (reference sequence). CDR3 loop: CASSFQTNYGYTF. The CDR3 bases are TGTGCCAGCAGCTTCCAAACTAACTATGGCTACACCTTC. The whole variable domain, remainder taken from reference TRBV7-9 and TRBJ1-2, is DTGVSQNPRHKITKRGQNVTFRCDPISEHNRLYWYRQTLGQGPEFLTYFQNEAQLEKSRLLSDRFSAERPKGSFSTLEIQRTEQGDSAMYLCASSFQTNYGYTFGSGTRLTVV.

The CDR3 DNA sequence: TGTGCCAGCAGCCGTGGGGATCTCAGCAATCAGCCCCAGCATTTT. It is translated as CASSRGDLSNQPQHF. The V call is TRBV5-5, the J call TRBJ1-5; no clear D gene. There are 15 residues in the CDR3. The V gene lost 4 bases and the J gene lost 1 base, with 12 bases spanning the gap. CDR1 SGHKS and CDR2 YYEKEE come from the germline V gene (reference sequence).

V usage is TRBV7-9 and J usage is TRBJ2-3; D may be TRBD1 (5 bases). Between the trimmed V and J ends, which lost 3 bases and 1 base, there was a span of 17 bases. The CDR3 spans 17 residues. Germline assignment: CDR1 SEHNR and CDR2 FQNEAQ (reference sequence). CDR3 nucleotide sequence: TGTGCCAGCAGCTTTTCAGGGATGGGTTGGGGCACAGATACGCAGTATTTT. Its protein product is CASSFSGMGWGTDTQYF.

This chain links TRBV5-4 with TRBJ2-2; possible D gene TRBD1, 6 bases. The germline V gene encodes CDR1 SGHNT and CDR2 YYREEE (reference sequence). This CDR3 spans 15 amino acids. Trimming took off 4 bases at V and 4 bases at J, with 14 bases between the two ends. The CDR3, as DNA: TGTGCCAGCAGCGAAAACAGGGTTGGCACCGGGGAGCTGTTTTTT. Protein product: CASSENRVGTGELFF.

V gene TRBV7-2 combines with J gene TRBJ2-3; possibly TRBD2 for D (7 bases). Germline V gene lookup returns CDR1 SGHTA and CDR2 FQGNSA. Trimming left V 1 base short and J 4 bases short, with 12 bases between. This CDR3 contains 15 residues. CDR3 in DNA: TGTGCCAGCAGCTTAGTGGGAGGGGGAGCAGATACGCAGTATTTT. This encodes CASSLVGGGADTQYF.

This clone appeared a few times. The chain has TRBV18 and TRBJ1-1; the D is unclear. Trimming left V 7 bases short and J 1 base short, with 10 bases between. Germline V CDR1 and CDR2: KGHSH, LQKENI. CDR3 length equals 13 residues. In DNA form, the CDR3 reads TGTGCCAGCTATGTCCAGCAGAACACTGAAGCTTTCTTT. It translates to CASYVQQNTEAFF.

V is TRBV18 and J is TRBJ2-1, with TRBD2 matching over 7 bases. This CDR3 spans 15 amino acids. Per germline, CDR1 KGHSH and CDR2 LQKENI. Trimming at V came to 3 bases and at J to 7 bases, leaving 9 bases not matched to a gene. Here the CDR3 reads CASSPPGGPLNEQFF. CDR3 coding DNA: TGTGCCAGCTCACCTCCGGGAGGACCTCTGAATGAGCAGTTCTTC.